This T cell receptor (beta chain) was recorded in a study of T-cell reconstitution after alpha-beta-depleted transplantation in children. Study-level findings and limits: About two months after transplant, alpha-beta T cells reportedly came from several hundred expanded graft clones.

Preparing the TCRbeta library involved the use of unique molecular identifiers. TCRdb passed the PCR reads through MiXCR, listing each CDR3 protein once. Of about 540,000 distinct CDR3 sequences detected, 25% to 30% appear once; the ten largest clones hold 36%. This clonotype was observed once. What it recognizes is unknown. Sequenced here: PBMCs, sampled before TCRalphabeta/CD19-depleted stem cell transplant. The origin of this receptor is a boy younger than two with Wiskott-Aldrich syndrome, due to receive a stem cell transplant.

The CDR3 DNA is TGCAGTGGCCGGTTTATAGCCGCTGAGCAGTTCTTC. This codes for CSGRFIAAEQFF. The gene calls are TRBV20-1 and TRBJ2-1; D remains ambiguous. The CDR3 length is 12 residues. Trimming stripped 7 bases from V and 9 bases from J, with 16 bases between. The germline V gene has CDR1 DFQATT and CDR2 SNEGSKA (reference sequence).